These 18 T cell receptor beta chains share one sample of origin, sequenced in a study of PD-L1 blockade in urothelial cancer. Here immunoSEQ multiplex PCR was the method, and the copy in TCRdb shows in-frame clones only, minus some. The table shows about 80,000 clones, with roughly 90% occurring only once. The sequenced sample was PBMCs, obtained around atezolizumab (anti-PD-L1) treatment. These receptors all come from a woman in her 70s with urothelial cancer.

The chain recombines TRBV11-3 with TRBJ2-7, with 7 bases matching TRBD1. CDR1 is SGHNT, CDR2 YENEEA, per germline. V lost 2 bases to trimming and J lost 4 bases; unmatched junction nucleotides: 11. This CDR3 region has 16 residues. CDR3 DNA: TGTGCCAGCAGCTTACTCCGGACAGGACCCCCGTACGAGCAGTACTTC. It yields the protein CASSLLRTGPPYEQYF.

This clone was observed at least ten times. Here the CDR3 reads CASSLRTGFEQYF. The CDR3 coding sequence is TGTGCCAGCAGTCTTCGAACAGGGTTCGAGCAGTACTTC. The chain joins TRBV27 to TRBJ2-7; tentative D call: TRBD1 (6 bases). The CDR3 totals 13 residues. Trimming stripped 5 bases from V and 6 bases from J, with 14 bases between. CDR1 and CDR2 from the germline V gene are MNHEY and SMNVEV (reference sequence).

The rearrangement uses TRBV14 and TRBJ2-1; TRBD2 matches 15 bases. Looked up from germline, CDR1 is SGHDN and CDR2 is FVKESK. This CDR3 has 17 amino acids. V lost 3 bases, J lost 7 bases, and 7 bases stayed unmatched. The chain's CDR3 is CASSHWTSGRVRNEQFF. The CDR3 region has the DNA TGTGCCAGCAGCCACTGGACTAGCGGGAGGGTCAGGAATGAGCAGTTCTTC.

The chain uses TRBV6-5 and TRBJ2-2; TRBD1 might be the D (6 bases). The CDR3 sequence is 14 residues long. V shed 6 bases and J shed 5 bases, with 13 bases lying between them. Germline lookup yields CDR1 MNHEY and CDR2 SVGAGI. As DNA, the CDR3 is TGTGCCAGCAGCCCCGGGACACAGACCGGGGAGCTGTTTTTT. This encodes CASSPGTQTGELFF.

This clone was detected only once. The V call is TRBV27, the J call TRBJ2-7; TRBD1 aligns across 9 bases. This CDR3 has 14 amino acids. Germline assignment: CDR1 MNHEY and CDR2 SMNVEV (reference sequence). V shed 3 bases and J 3 bases; nucleotides not matched to a gene: 3. The CDR3 spells CASSFGTGNYEQYF. In DNA form, the CDR3 reads TGTGCCAGCAGTTTCGGGACAGGGAACTACGAGCAGTACTTC.

This chain joins TRBV2 and TRBJ1-1; D is unclear. The V and J ends lost 7 bases and 6 bases respectively, with 12 bases between them. The CDR3 runs to 12 residues. Germline V lookup: CDR1 SNHLY, CDR2 FYNNEI. The CDR3 here is CASNSGVAEAFF. The CDR3 bases are TGTGCCAGCAATTCCGGGGTGGCTGAAGCTTTCTTT.

V and J are TRBV5-1 and TRBJ1-1, with 8 bases matching TRBD1. With 4 bases clipped from V and 1 base from J, the junction kept 9 bases outside the gene matches. Germline V CDR1 and CDR2: SGHRS, YFSETQ. This CDR3 comprises 16 residues. The CDR3 nucleotides are TGCGCCAGCAGCCCGGGACAGGTAACTCCGAACACTGAAGCTTTCTTT. It yields the protein CASSPGQVTPNTEAFF.

The chain couples TRBV11-2 to TRBJ1-1; perhaps TRBD1 as D (5 bases). Trimming pared 5 bases from V and 1 base from J, leaving 17 bases between. CDR1 and CDR2 (germline): SGHAT, FQNNGV. The CDR3 is made up of 16 amino acids. CDR3 nucleotides: TGTGCCAGCAGCCAATACCCGGGGGTCGGGAACACTGAAGCTTTCTTT. Translating it yields CASSQYPGVGNTEAFF.

V gene TRBV29-1 combines with J gene TRBJ2-7; TRBD1 matches 11 bases. After removal of 4 bases from V and 2 bases from J, the junction contained 4 bases not matched to a gene. The CDR3 contains 14 residues. Germline V gives CDR1 SQVTM, CDR2 ANQGSEA. The CDR3 sequence is CSVARTGGTYEQYF. CDR3 bases: TGCAGCGTTGCCCGGACAGGGGGCACCTACGAGCAGTACTTC.

The gene calls are TRBV7-3 and TRBJ2-1, with 10 bases aligning to TRBD1. Per the germline V gene, CDR1 is SGHTA and CDR2 is FQGTGA. Germline trimming cut 3 bases from V and 7 bases from J; bases unmatched to any gene: 6. The length of the CDR3 is 15 residues. This chain's CDR3 is CASSFDRGRGNEQFF. In DNA, the CDR3 is TGTGCCAGCAGCTTCGACAGGGGGCGCGGGAATGAGCAGTTCTTC. Complete variable domain (other parts from reference TRBV7-3 and TRBJ2-1): GAGVSQTPSNKVTEKGKYVELRCDPISGHTALYWYRQSLGQGPEFLIYFQGTGAADDSGLPNDRFFAVRPEGSVSTLKIQRTERGDSAVYLCASSFDRGRGNEQFFGPGTRLTVL.

The genes are TRBV10-3 and TRBJ2-1; D may be TRBD2 (7 bases). Per germline, CDR1 ENHRY and CDR2 SYGVKD. This CDR3 is built from 15 residues. The ends were cut back, 7 bases at V and 7 bases at J, with 20 bases in the middle. The DNA of the CDR3 is TGTGCCATCACCTCTTTCGGGGAGGGGGGGAATGAGCAGTTCTTC. Protein product: CAITSFGEGGNEQFF.

The J gene is TRBJ1-2, the V gene TRBV5-4, with 8 bases fitting TRBD1. CDR1 is SGHNT, CDR2 YYREEE, per germline (reference sequence). The CDR3 is made up of 16 amino acids. Germline trimming cut 4 bases from V and 3 bases from J; bases unmatched to any gene: 11. The CDR3 reads CASSHGQGRSDYGYTF. In nucleotides, the CDR3 is TGTGCCAGCAGCCACGGACAGGGCCGGTCGGACTATGGCTACACCTTC.

The chain combines TRBV30 with TRBJ2-3; D is possibly TRBD2 (5 bases). Trimming shortened V by 2 bases and J by 2 bases, and 11 bases separated the two germline ends. Per the germline V gene, CDR1 is GTSNPN and CDR2 is SVGIG (reference sequence). The CDR3 sequence is 14 residues long. DNA for the CDR3: TGTGCCTGGAGTATTTGGGAGAACACAGATACGCAGTATTTT. It codes for CAWSIWENTDTQYF.

The chain joins TRBV6-1 to TRBJ2-5; a possible D gene is TRBD2 (7 bases). Per germline, CDR1 MNHNS and CDR2 SASEGT. CDR3 size: 13 residues. V shed 4 bases and J shed 7 bases, with 13 bases lying between them. The DNA for the CDR3 is TGTGCCAGCAGTGGGGGGGGCGGAGGGACCCAGTACTTC. Protein: CASSGGGGGTQYF.

The CDR3 protein is CASSPSGGRGTGELFF. The CDR3 DNA sequence: TGTGCCAGCAGCCCCTCTGGCGGGAGAGGGACCGGGGAGCTGTTTTTT. The chain recombines TRBV7-3 with TRBJ2-2; 7 bases line up with TRBD2. The ends lost 5 bases at V and 5 bases at J; junction bases unmatched: 11. This CDR3 region has 16 residues. The germline gives CDR1 SGHTA, CDR2 FQGTGA.

The chain combines TRBV5-1 with TRBJ2-2; 7 bases are a match to TRBD1. The CDR3 has 16 residues. After removal of 4 bases from V and 1 base from J, the junction contained 7 bases not matched to a gene. CDR1 SGHRS and CDR2 YFSETQ come from the germline V gene. CDR3 sequence reads: CASSPHRTGNTGELFF. The CDR3, as DNA: TGCGCCAGCAGCCCACATCGGACAGGGAACACCGGGGAGCTGTTTTTT.

The chain links TRBV2 to TRBJ1-5; 7 bases align to TRBD1. The CDR3 is 15 amino acids. Trimming removed 2 bases from V and 6 bases from J; junction bases left unmatched: 7. The germline V gene encodes CDR1 SNHLY and CDR2 FYNNEI. DNA for the CDR3: TGTGCCAGCAGTGAACAGACAGGGTCAGGTCAGCCCCAGCATTTT. Its protein product is CASSEQTGSGQPQHF.

The chain links TRBV5-1 to TRBJ2-5; TRBD2 aligns across 7 bases. Germline V gene lookup returns CDR1 SGHRS and CDR2 YFSETQ. The V gene end was trimmed by 0 bases and the J gene end by 3 bases; junction bases not matched to a gene: 2. The CDR3 consists of 14 residues. The chain's CDR3 is CASSLEGREETQYF. For the CDR3, the DNA is TGCGCCAGCAGCTTGGAAGGGAGGGAAGAGACCCAGTACTTC.